The 15 T cell receptor beta chains presented below share a single source sample, sequenced in a study of CD8+CD57+ T cells in acquired aplastic anemia. Investigators profiled TCR beta VDJ and CDR3 from genomic DNA template. TCRdb recomputed calls from the reads with MiXCR, one row per CDR3 protein. The sample contains roughly 63,000 distinct CDR3 sequences, 45% to 55% of which appear only once. Material: sorted CD4+, CD8+, or CD8+CD57+ T cells (not recorded which) from PBMCs. Source of these receptors: a human donor in good health, serving as a control.

This clonotype was counted only a few times. This chain uses TRBV20-1 with TRBJ1-4; D is uncertain. CDR3 length: 12 amino acids. Trimming stripped 1 base from V and 7 bases from J, with 7 bases between. The germline gives CDR1 DFQATT, CDR2 SNEGSKA (reference sequence). CDR3 sequence: CSARGEGEKLFF. The CDR3 region has the DNA TGCAGTGCTAGAGGGGAAGGTGAAAAACTGTTTTTT.

The chain carries TRBV15 and TRBJ2-3; possible D gene TRBD1, 6 bases. Trimming removed 0 bases at V and 7 bases at J, with 11 bases between. This CDR3 comprises 14 residues. Per the germline V gene, CDR1 is LNHNV and CDR2 is YYDKDF (reference sequence). The CDR3 loop reads CATSRDGDTNTQYF. For the CDR3, the DNA is TGTGCCACCAGCAGAGATGGGGACACGAATACGCAGTATTTT.

This clonotype was counted ten times or more. CDR3: CSADSGGALNEQFF. Here the CDR3 DNA reads TGCAGTGCCGATAGCGGGGGGGCCCTCAATGAGCAGTTCTTC. The J gene is TRBJ2-1, the V gene TRBV20-1, with TRBD2 matching 11 bases. Germline V gene data show CDR1 as DFQATT and CDR2 as SNEGSKA (reference sequence). The CDR3 consists of 14 residues. V lost 6 bases and J lost 6; bases outside the gene matches: 7.

The genes are TRBV7-3 and TRBJ1-6; D remains unclear. V shed 5 bases and J shed 6 bases, with 14 bases lying between them. The CDR3 consists of 15 residues. Per the germline V gene, CDR1 is SGHTA and CDR2 is FQGTGA. Here the CDR3 reads CASSPQQTGNSPLHF. CDR3 nucleotides: TGTGCCAGCAGCCCGCAGCAAACGGGTAATTCACCCCTCCACTTT.

This clonotype was found many times. This sequence joins TRBV4-1 and TRBJ2-3, with TRBD2 identical over 8 bases. Germline V gene data show CDR1 as MGHRA and CDR2 as YSYEKL. This CDR3 contains 14 residues. V gave up 3 bases and J gave up 3 bases; unmatched junction bases: 2. CDR3: CASSQERGTDTQYF. Written as DNA, the CDR3 is TGCGCCAGCAGCCAGGAGCGGGGGACAGATACGCAGTATTTT.

V is TRBV24-1 and J is TRBJ2-6; D gene ambiguous. This CDR3 contains 15 residues. The V end lost 2 bases, the J end lost 0 bases, and 4 bases lay between the germline ends. CDR1 KGHDR and CDR2 SFDVKD come from the germline V gene. This CDR3 reads CATSDYSSGANVLTF. Here the CDR3 DNA reads TGTGCCACCAGTGATTATAGCTCTGGGGCCAACGTCCTGACTTTC.

The table lists this clonotype with a count of one. The chain combines TRBV7-9 with TRBJ1-6, with 10 nucleotides matching TRBD1. Germline CDR1 reads SEHNR; CDR2 reads FQNEAQ (reference sequence). The CDR3 is 15 residues long. The junction had 10 bases not matched to a gene; V was cut back by 7 bases and J by 10 bases. The CDR3 nucleotides read TGTGCCAGCATCGACATACGGGACAGGGGATCACCCCTCCACTTT. It yields the protein CASIDIRDRGSPLHF.

CDR3 nucleotides: TGTGCCAGCCGATCCCCCGGGACAGGGGGCTATGGCTACACCTTC. Translation gives CASRSPGTGGYGYTF. The chain recombines TRBV2 with TRBJ1-2; TRBD1 matches at 11 bases. The length of the CDR3 is 15 residues. Trimming at V came to 8 bases and at J to 4 bases, leaving 9 bases not matched to a gene. Germline CDR1 and CDR2: SNHLY and FYNNEI.

There are many counts of this clonotype. The rearrangement uses TRBV5-1 and TRBJ2-7; weak D call: TRBD1 (6 bases). The germline V gene encodes CDR1 SGHRS and CDR2 YFSETQ. Trimming removed 9 bases from V and 6 bases from J, with 22 bases in between. This CDR3 has 14 residues. CDR3 residues: CATSNGGFGSEQYF. In DNA form, the CDR3 reads TGCGCCACCTCCAATGGGGGCTTTGGTTCCGAGCAGTACTTC.

This clonotype was detected ten times or more. This chain joins TRBV5-1 and TRBJ1-5; TRBD1 might be the D (5 bases). Germline CDR1 and CDR2: SGHRS and YFSETQ. This CDR3 region has 13 residues. This chain's CDR3 is CVLNGGSNQPQHF. CDR3 coding DNA: TGCGTGCTAAACGGGGGTAGCAATCAGCCCCAGCATTTT.

The gene calls are TRBV29-1 and TRBJ1-1; tentatively, D is TRBD1 (6 bases). Germline assignment: CDR1 SQVTM and CDR2 ANQGSEA. V lost 2 bases and J lost 5, with 9 bases in between. The CDR3 extends over 12 amino acids. CDR3 region: CSVEWGRTEAFF. As DNA, the CDR3 is TGCAGCGTTGAATGGGGGCGGACTGAAGCTTTCTTT.

This clonotype came up a few times. The chain couples TRBV19 to TRBJ2-7; either TRBD1 or TRBD2 may fit D (5 bases each). Germline values: CDR1 LNHDA, CDR2 SQIVND (reference sequence). V was pared by 3 bases and J by 0 bases, with 12 bases between. The CDR3 has 15 amino acids. For the CDR3, the DNA is TGTGCCAGTAGTATTCCAGGGACGGCCTCCTACGAGCAGTACTTC. Translation: CASSIPGTASYEQYF.

As for this clonotype: Given a much more abundant clone one base away, this may be a read error. The rearrangement uses TRBV3-1 and TRBJ2-1; D gene ambiguous. The length of the CDR3 is 11 residues. Germline lookup yields CDR1 LGHDT and CDR2 YNNKEL (reference sequence). The CDR3 nucleotides read TGTGCCAGCAGCAACTACAATGAGCAGCTCTTC. Translated, it gives CASSNYNEQLF.

In its sample, this clonotype was seen many times. The genes are TRBV20-1 and TRBJ2-5; D is undetermined. The V and J ends lost 2 bases and 4 bases respectively, with 8 bases between them. The CDR3 is 12 amino acids. Germline V CDR1 and CDR2: DFQATT, SNEGSKA (reference sequence). CDR3 region: CSARSPGETQYF. CDR3 DNA: TGCAGTGCTAGATCTCCCGGAGAGACCCAGTACTTC.

The V and J genes are TRBV25-1 and TRBJ2-2; 10 bases are shared with TRBD2. Germline-derived CDR1 and CDR2 are MGHDK and SYGVNS. With 4 bases clipped from V and 7 bases from J, the junction kept 6 bases outside the gene matches. The CDR3 is made up of 15 amino acids. CDR3 in DNA: TGTGCCAGCAGTGGCAGGACTAGCGGTAACGGGGAGCTGTTTTTT. Translation: CASSGRTSGNGELFF.